The 24 T cell receptor beta chains presented below share a single source sample, sequenced in a study of CD8 T cells in ankylosing spondylitis (TCRdb year 2017). The library was prepared using 5' RACE. Sequencer: Illumina HiSeq 2500. TCRdb passed the public sequencing reads through fastp at Q25 and MiXCR, retaining productive beta sequences. A single entry per CDR3 protein holds the most common genes and DNA from its merged rows. Recorded for this sample are about 36,000 distinct CDR3 sequences; 6% of them occurred a single time. The leading ten clones occupy over 9.5% of the sample. The sequencing input was blood, either unsorted or a sorted T cell fraction (not recorded which). The receptor set was obtained from a male donor with ankylosing spondylitis or in good health (not recorded which).

The V gene is TRBV24-1, the J gene TRBJ1-1; D is possibly TRBD1 (6 bases). V was pared by 6 bases and J by 6 bases, with 16 bases between. CDR1 and CDR2 from the germline V gene are KGHDR and SFDVKD. The CDR3 contains 14 residues. The CDR3 bases are TGTGCCACCAGTAACCATCACAGGGACGCTGAAGCTTTCTTT. This codes for CATSNHHRDAEAFF.

This clonotype has at least ten counts. The V and J genes are TRBV11-2 and TRBJ2-3; TRBD1 or TRBD2 may be the D gene (5 bases each). Germline CDR1 reads SGHAT; CDR2 reads FQNNGV. The CDR3 consists of 14 residues. Between the trimmed V and J ends, which lost 6 bases and 2 bases, there was a span of 12 bases. This CDR3 reads CASSRAGTTDTQYF. For the CDR3, the DNA is TGTGCCAGCAGTCGAGCAGGGACCACAGATACGCAGTATTTT.

The sample holds many counts of this clonotype. The CDR3 DNA reads as TGTGCCAGCAGCTTATCAGCGGGGGGCCCCACAGATACGCAGTATTTT. Encoded protein: CASSLSAGGPTDTQYF. The rearrangement uses TRBV7-9 and TRBJ2-3; 9 nucleotides line up with TRBD2. CDR1 and CDR2 from the germline V gene are SEHNR and FQNEAQ (reference sequence). Trimming cost V 2 bases and J 2 bases; bases outside gene matches: 5. This CDR3 comprises 16 residues.

In its sample, this clonotype was seen many times. The V gene is TRBV5-6, the J gene TRBJ1-1; D call uncertain. This CDR3 is built from 13 residues. Germline values: CDR1 SGHDT, CDR2 YYEEEE. V gave up 0 bases and J gave up 0 bases, with 3 bases separating them. In DNA, the CDR3 is TGTGCCAGCAGCTTGGAGGTGAACACTGAAGCTTTCTTT. Its protein is CASSLEVNTEAFF.

This clonotype was recorded at least ten times. The chain joins TRBV5-1 to TRBJ2-1, with 7 bases lining up with TRBD1. J gave up 5 bases and V 5 bases, and 10 bases lay outside the gene matches. This CDR3 spans 15 amino acids. CDR1 is SGHRS and CDR2 is YFSETQ in the germline V gene. As DNA, the CDR3 is TGCGCCAGCAGGATAGACAGGGTGTCCAACAATGAGCAGTTCTTC. Its translation is CASRIDRVSNNEQFF.

This clonotype was detected many times. The CDR3 region is CASSAQSHTDTQYF. The CDR3 region has the DNA TGTGCCAGCAGCGCCCAGTCCCACACAGATACGCAGTATTTT. This chain links TRBV11-3 with TRBJ2-3, with unresolved D. In germline, CDR1 is SGHNT, CDR2 YENEEA. V lost 5 bases and J 2 bases, leaving 11 bases between the germline ends. CDR3 length equals 14 residues.

There are many counts of this clonotype. J is TRBJ1-1 and V is TRBV18; the D gene is possibly TRBD1 (6 bases). The V end lost 3 bases, the J end lost 4 bases, and 12 bases lay between the germline ends. This CDR3 contains 14 residues. Germline assignment: CDR1 KGHSH and CDR2 LQKENI. CDR3 residues: CASSPKDRITEAFF. The CDR3 DNA reads as TGTGCCAGCTCACCGAAAGACAGGATCACTGAAGCTTTCTTT.

The chain employs TRBV4-1 and TRBJ2-7, with D possibly TRBD2 on 6 matching bases. Germline V gene sequence: CDR1 MGHRA, CDR2 YSYEKL. V lost 6 bases to trimming and J lost 6 bases, with 24 bases between them. This CDR3 comprises 16 residues. CDR3 region: CASSYAGTRPSAEQYF. The CDR3 bases are TGCGCCAGCAGTTACGCGGGGACTCGGCCTTCGGCCGAGCAGTACTTC.

Concerning this clonotype: This may be a read error: a much more frequent sequence differs by one nucleotide. The V and J genes are TRBV20-1 and TRBJ2-7; D ambiguous. Looked up from germline, CDR1 is DFQATT and CDR2 is SNEGSKA (reference sequence). V lost 5 bases to trimming and J lost 3 bases, with 11 bases between them. The CDR3 runs 12 residues. CDR3 sequence reads: CSAPALGYEQYF. Written as DNA, the CDR3 is TGCAGTGCTCCAGCCCTGGGCTACGAGCAGTACTTC.

This clonotype was counted many times. V and J are TRBV20-1 and TRBJ2-3; no firm D call. The CDR3 extends over 12 amino acids. V gave up 1 base and J gave up 6 bases, with 8 bases separating them. Germline-derived CDR1 and CDR2 are DFQATT and SNEGSKA (reference sequence). The CDR3 DNA is TGCAGTGCTAGAGCACCTGGGGATACGCAGTATTTT. Translating it yields CSARAPGDTQYF.

This clonotype was detected ten times or more. J is TRBJ2-2 and V is TRBV5-1; 8 bases are shared with TRBD1. V trimming: 0 bases; J trimming: 1 base; junction bases outside the gene matches: 5. CDR3 size: 17 residues. CDR1 is SGHRS, CDR2 YFSETQ, per germline. The chain's CDR3 is CASSLGVGTGNTGELFF. For the CDR3, the DNA is TGCGCCAGCAGCTTGGGGGTCGGGACAGGGAACACCGGGGAGCTGTTTTTT. The full variable domain, with the rest looked up from reference TRBV5-1 and TRBJ2-2, is KAGVTQTPRYLIKTRGQQVTLSCSPISGHRSVSWYQQTPGQGLQFLFEYFSETQRNKGNFPGRFSGRQFSNSRSEMNVSTLELGDSALYLCASSLGVGTGNTGELFFGEGSRLTVL.

At least ten counts were recorded for this clonotype. The chain carries TRBV11-2 and TRBJ1-3; D unresolved. The CDR3 has 13 amino acids. V lost 5 bases and J 4 bases, leaving 9 bases between the germline ends. Germline assignment: CDR1 SGHAT and CDR2 FQNNGV. In DNA form, the CDR3 reads TGTGCCAGCAGCCCCCTGGGGGGAAACACCATATATTTT. Protein sequence: CASSPLGGNTIYF.

This clonotype was observed at least ten times. The chain is built from TRBV12-5 and TRBJ2-1; TRBD1 agrees at 9 bases. Trimming at V came to 5 bases and at J to 2 bases, leaving 4 bases not matched to a gene. Germline V gene lookup returns CDR1 LGHNT and CDR2 FRNRAP. This CDR3 is built from 15 residues. The CDR3 spells CASGPGTGPYNEQFF. The CDR3 nucleotides read TGTGCTAGTGGTCCCGGGACAGGGCCCTACAATGAGCAGTTCTTC.

This clonotype was recorded many times. This sequence joins TRBV20-1 and TRBJ1-6; maybe TRBD1 (6 bases). The CDR3 spans 14 residues. Per the germline V gene, CDR1 is DFQATT and CDR2 is SNEGSKA (reference sequence). Between the trimmed V and J ends, which lost 4 bases and 0 bases, there was a span of 7 bases. The CDR3 region has the DNA TGCAGTGCTACGGACAGCTCCTATAATTCACCCCTCCACTTT. Protein: CSATDSSYNSPLHF.

This chain links TRBV19 with TRBJ1-1; D is ambiguous. This CDR3 is 18 amino acids long. The germline V gene encodes CDR1 LNHDA and CDR2 SQIVND (reference sequence). Trimming took off 4 bases at V and 2 bases at J, with 23 bases between the two ends. CDR3 nucleotide sequence: TGTGCCAGTAGTACGGTAATATCCCCTCGGGGATTCAACACTGAAGCTTTCTTT. Its protein product is CASSTVISPRGFNTEAFF.

This clonotype came up many times. V usage is TRBV4-3 and J usage is TRBJ2-3; TRBD2 matches 8 bases. J lost 2 bases, V lost 0 bases, and 7 bases had no gene match. The germline gives CDR1 LGHNA, CDR2 YSLEER. This CDR3 is 17 amino acids long. The CDR3 is CASSQDLSGGTTDTQYF. CDR3 nucleotide sequence: TGCGCCAGCAGCCAAGATCTTTCGGGGGGGACCACAGATACGCAGTATTTT.

At least ten counts were recorded for this clonotype. The chain is built from TRBV5-1 and TRBJ2-7; TRBD2 aligns across 9 bases. Germline CDR1 and CDR2: SGHRS and YFSETQ. This CDR3 has 15 residues. Unmatched junction bases numbered 10, after V lost 4 bases and J lost 5 bases. The CDR3 coding sequence is TGCGCCAGCAGCCGCGTCGGGCGGGAGGGTAACGAGCAGTACTTC. This encodes CASSRVGREGNEQYF.

This clonotype was counted many times. The chain carries TRBV5-4 and TRBJ1-5; tentative D call: TRBD1 (6 bases). V shed 2 bases and J shed 3 bases, with 9 bases lying between them. Germline CDR1 and CDR2: SGHNT and YYREEE (reference sequence). The CDR3 contains 14 residues. CDR3 coding DNA: TGTGCCAGCAGCTTACAGGGAGACAATCAGCCCCAGCATTTT. Its protein is CASSLQGDNQPQHF.

This clonotype has a count of ten or more. This sequence joins TRBV20-1 and TRBJ2-1, with D unresolved. The CDR3 is made up of 16 amino acids. The ends were cut back, 1 base at V and 3 bases at J, with 16 bases in the middle. The germline V gene has CDR1 DFQATT and CDR2 SNEGSKA (reference sequence). The CDR3: CSARVFGSSDYNEQFF. The CDR3 DNA sequence: TGCAGTGCTAGAGTGTTTGGAAGCTCCGACTACAATGAGCAGTTCTTC.

This clonotype has ten or more counts. The gene calls are TRBV6-2 or TRBV6-3 and TRBJ2-1, with D tentatively TRBD2 (5 bases). This CDR3 spans 13 amino acids. V was trimmed by 5 bases and J by 0 bases, leaving 5 bases between them. CDR1 and CDR2 (germline): MNHEY, SVGEGT. CDR3 coding DNA: TGTGCCAGCAGTCGGGGCTCCTACAATGAGCAGTTCTTC. Protein product: CASSRGSYNEQFF.

This clonotype has at least ten counts. This chain uses TRBV18 with TRBJ2-7, with 11 positions matching TRBD2. The CDR3 has 20 amino acids. V lost 2 bases and J lost 2; bases outside the gene matches: 17. CDR1 and CDR2 (germline): KGHSH, LQKENI. CDR3 region: CASSPIRSSGTSGTPYEQYF. CDR3 in DNA: TGTGCCAGCTCACCAATCCGGTCCTCCGGGACTAGCGGAACTCCCTACGAGCAGTACTTC.

This clonotype was found many times. The chain combines TRBV29-1 with TRBJ2-5; the D gene is possibly TRBD1 (6 bases). V was cut by 5 bases and J by 2 bases, with 12 bases left in between. CDR1 is SQVTM, CDR2 ANQGSEA, per germline. This CDR3 contains 13 residues. The CDR3 sequence is CSVWGRRQETQYF. In DNA, the CDR3 is TGCAGCGTTTGGGGGCGGCGGCAAGAGACCCAGTACTTC.

V and J are TRBV7-3 and TRBJ2-6; 9 nucleotides line up with TRBD1. V trimming: 4 bases; J trimming: 0 bases; junction bases outside the gene matches: 10. CDR3 length: 19 residues. Germline CDR1 reads SGHTA; CDR2 reads FQGTGA. The CDR3: CASSSYRTGANSGANVLTF. Here the CDR3 DNA reads TGTGCCAGCAGCTCGTATAGGACAGGGGCCAACTCTGGGGCCAACGTCCTGACTTTC.

In its sample, this clonotype was seen many times. The chain recombines TRBV27 with TRBJ2-7; D is possibly TRBD1 or TRBD2 (5 bases each). The CDR3 is 13 residues long. V was trimmed by 2 bases and J by 6 bases, leaving 11 bases between them. CDR1 and CDR2 (germline): MNHEY, SMNVEV (reference sequence). In DNA form, the CDR3 reads TGTGCCAGCAGTTTAAGGGGACCTCGCGAGCAGTACTTC. This gives the protein CASSLRGPREQYF.